This T cell receptor (beta chain) was sequenced in a study of blood T cell repertoires in COVID-19. Study-wide context: Samples came from the United States, Italy and Spain, spanning acute and convalescent COVID-19. The cDNA or gDNA used as material had been derived from T cells, B-cell-depleted T cells, or PBMCs.

Germline lookup yields CDR1 SGHKS and CDR2 YYEKEE (reference sequence). The CDR3 runs 15 residues. Trimming took 4 bases from V and 7 from J; bases not matched to a gene: 9. In the source study's methods: How many nucleated cells were present was estimated from reference gene primer amplification. Here immunoSEQ multiplex PCR was the method, and the copy in TCRdb shows in-frame clones only, minus some. The V and J calls and clone size were taken over from that table, and D and trimming were inferred from the DNA. Counted here are roughly 70,000 clones, around 89% occurring once; the ten biggest clones make up roughly 6.3%.

Source material: peripheral blood. This sequence was found in an elderly woman with active COVID-19. The gene calls are TRBV5-5 and TRBJ2-2; 8 nucleotides match TRBD2. This chain's CDR3 is CASSTAGEGVGELFF. The DNA of the CDR3 is TGTGCCAGCAGCACAGCGGGAGAGGGGGTCGGGGAGCTGTTTTTT. The whole variable domain, remainder taken from reference TRBV5-5 and TRBJ2-2, is DAGVTQSPTHLIKTRGQQVTLRCSPISGHKSVSWYQQVLGQGPQFIFQYYEKEERGRGNFPDRFSARQFPNYSSELNVNALLLGDSALYLCASSTAGEGVGELFFGEGSRLTVL.